This T cell receptor beta chain was retrieved from a study of blood T cell repertoires in COVID-19. Study as a whole: Both acute and convalescent COVID-19 samples were obtained from the United States, Italy and Spain. T cells, B-cell-depleted T cells, or PBMCs supplied cDNA or gDNA.

Authors' data handling: From reference gene primer amplification, estimates of nucleated cell counts were derived. Assay used: immunoSEQ multiplex PCR; TCRdb lists only in-frame clones, some missing. The D gene and trimming were derived from the DNA, and the V and J assignments and clone size from that table. Of under 200,000 clones listed, roughly 80% are singletons. Germline V lookup: CDR1 MNHNY, CDR2 SVGAGI (reference sequence). This CDR3 has 15 amino acids. Trimming stripped 2 bases from V and 8 bases from J, with 13 bases between. This receptor was taken from a man aged 55-75 years with acute or convalescent COVID-19. The rearrangement links TRBV6-6 to TRBJ1-6; D unclear. The sequencing sample was made of peripheral blood. CDR3 sequence: CASSYGRGVDSPLHF. CDR3 sequence (DNA): TGTGCCAGCAGTTACGGTCGGGGAGTTGATTCACCCCTCCACTTT.